This T cell receptor (beta chain) was observed in a study of T cell changes during pregnancy in multiple sclerosis. TCRdb's table, derived via immunoSEQ multiplex PCR, lists solely in-frame clones and lacks some. There are roughly 110,000 clones in the sample; 80% to 95% occur only once, and 1.5% lies in the top ten. The CDR3 is 15 amino acids. Trimming cost V 4 bases and J 1 base; bases outside gene matches: 4. Germline V gene data show CDR1 as SGHDN and CDR2 as FVKESK. The sample in question was peripheral blood, obtained in the third trimester of pregnancy. The V call is TRBV14, the J call TRBJ2-5, with 9 bases that match TRBD2. The clonotype originates from a female donor with multiple sclerosis, enrolled in a pregnancy study. The CDR3 DNA sequence: TGTGCCAGCAGCCCTCTAGCGGGGTTCCAAGAGACCCAGTACTTC. It specifies CASSPLAGFQETQYF.